This T cell receptor beta chain was sequenced for a study of OX40 agonist ivuxolimab in advanced cancers. About the study: Each patient was given ivuxolimab into a vein every 2 weeks, at 0.01 to 10 mg/kg. The eligibility criteria allowed prior anti-PD-1, anti-PD-L1 or anti-CTLA-4 therapy, and about 40% had some. One patient with hepatocellular carcinoma and two with cutaneous melanoma, three in all, had partial responses.

The data were produced by immunoSEQ multiplex PCR, yet TCRdb's version contains in-frame clones alone and is incomplete. This table has some 52,000 clones, roughly 83% appearing once. Trimming removed 0 bases from V and 4 bases from J, with 7 bases in between. Germline V gene data show CDR1 as SGHRS and CDR2 as YFSETQ. CDR3 size: 14 residues. A remark on this clone: In the same sample, other DNA sequences code for this CDR3.

This TCR was recovered from an adult with an advanced solid tumor such as melanoma, head and neck, liver or kidney cancer. The chain joins TRBV5-1 to TRBJ1-4; D not certain. This specimen consisted of CD4+ or CD8+ T cells sorted from blood, obtained in a trial of the OX40 agonist ivuxolimab. CDR3 sequence reads: CASSLGQNNEKLFF. The CDR3 DNA follows: TGCGCCAGCAGCTTGGGGCAGAATAATGAAAAACTGTTTTTT.